These T cell receptor beta chains were read from a single sample in a study of patients and donors after allogeneic stem cell transplantation. In TCRdb, the RT-PCR reads were re-called with MiXCR into one record per CDR3 protein. The sample consists of some 880,000 distinct CDR3 sequences, roughly 17% of them appearing once. What was sequenced was blood, either unsorted or a sorted T cell fraction (not recorded which). All receptors come from a human donor who was either an allogeneic HSCT recipient or a stem cell or donor lymphocyte infusion donor (not recorded which). It is not recorded whose cells these are; they may come from a transplant donor. The CDR3 runs from the conserved cysteine through the conserved F or W. D genes are given only for firm matches. Expanded clones get a size class; other rows say once, few or many, or leave the size out.

>TRBV12-3/TRBV12-4|TRBD2|few|TRBJ2-1
TGTGCCAGCAGTTTAACGGCGGGACTAGCGGGGGGGCATGCCTACAATGAGCAGTTCTTC
CASSLTAGLAGGHAYNEQFF
>TRBV4-3|TRBD1|.|TRBJ2-7
TGCGCCAGCAGCTCCGGGGGACAGGGGTCCTACGAGCAGTACTTC
CASSSGGQGSYEQYF
>TRBV21-1|.|.|TRBJ2-7
TGTGCCAGCAGCGTGGGGAATCGGGCCGAGCAGTACTTC
CASSVGNRAEQYF
>TRBV20-1|TRBD2|few|TRBJ2-7
TGCAGTGCTACCTACGGCGGGAGTTCCTACGAGCAGTACTTC
CSATYGGSSYEQYF
>TRBV21-1|.|.|TRBJ2-3
TGTGCCAGCAGCAAAGCCCCTCCTTGGACAAGCCGACGGACCCCCACAGATACGCAGTATTTT
CASSKAPPWTSRRTPTDTQYF
>TRBV12-3/TRBV12-4|.|.|TRBJ2-1
TGCCTAATCCTGTCCGGGACGGACAATGAGCAGTTCTTC
CLILSGTDNEQFF
>TRBV30|.|.|TRBJ2-5
TGTGCCTGGAGCCTGGGGACCCAGTACTTC
CAWSLGTQYF
>TRBV5-1|.|once|TRBJ2-5
TGCGCCAGCAGCGCGTCGGGCGGACCCCAAGAGACCCAGTACTTC
CASSASGGPQETQYF
>TRBV12-3/TRBV12-4|.|.|TRBJ2-1
TGTGCCAGCAGTATCGGGACTCCCACGGCTGAGCAGTTCTTC
CASSIGTPTAEQFF
>TRBV12-3/TRBV12-4|.|.|TRBJ1-1
TGTGCCGCGCAGGGGAACACTGAAGCTTTCTTT
CAAQGNTEAFF
>TRBV20-1|TRBD1|.|TRBJ1-2
TGCAGTGCGGACAGACAGGGGTCGGGTGGCTACACCTTC
CSADRQGSGGYTF
>TRBV10-3|TRBD2|.|TRBJ2-7
TGTGCCATCCAGGCTAGCGGGGCCTACGAGCAGTACTTC
CAIQASGAYEQYF
>TRBV12-3/TRBV12-4|TRBD1|.|TRBJ1-2
TGTGCCAGCAGCTACGGACAGGGGGTCTTCGGCTACACCTTC
CASSYGQGVFGYTF
>TRBV4-1|TRBD2|few|TRBJ2-5
TGCGCCAGCAGCCAAGATTTGGGACTAGCGGGAGAGACCCAGTACTTC
CASSQDLGLAGETQYF
>TRBV7-2|.|.|TRBJ2-3
TGTGCCAGCAGCTTGATTAGCGGATACACAGATACGCAGTATTTT
CASSLISGYTDTQYF
>TRBV11-2|TRBD1|.|TRBJ2-2
TGTGCCAGCGTTGGACAGGGGGCGAACACCGGGGAGCTGTTTTTT
CASVGQGANTGELFF
>TRBV11-2|.|.|TRBJ1-1
TGTGCCAGCAGCTTAGGCTTTGCAGGATGGGACACTGAAGCTTTCTTT
CASSLGFAGWDTEAFF
>TRBV21-1|.|.|TRBJ2-7
TGTGCCAGCAGCAAAGGGGCGATAAGGACTATCATGCCCTACGAGCAGTACTTC
CASSKGAIRTIMPYEQYF
>TRBV9|.|many|TRBJ2-5
TGTGCCAGCAGCGTAGACAATCAAGAGACCCAGTACTTC
CASSVDNQETQYF
>TRBV24-1|TRBD1|few|TRBJ2-2
TGTGCCACCAGTGATTTCCGGGACAGGGGTCGGACCGGGGAGCTGTTTTTT
CATSDFRDRGRTGELFF
>TRBV20-1|.|few|TRBJ1-3
TGCAGTGCCAGCCGGGACGGAGGAAACACCATATATTTT
CSASRDGGNTIYF
>TRBV20-1|TRBD2|.|TRBJ2-7
TGCAGTGCTAGAGATCTCGAGCGGGGAACCTACGAGCAGTACTTC
CSARDLERGTYEQYF
>TRBV29-1|TRBD2|.|TRBJ2-7
TGCAGCGCCTCCGGGACTAGAAATTACGAGCAGTACTTC
CSASGTRNYEQYF